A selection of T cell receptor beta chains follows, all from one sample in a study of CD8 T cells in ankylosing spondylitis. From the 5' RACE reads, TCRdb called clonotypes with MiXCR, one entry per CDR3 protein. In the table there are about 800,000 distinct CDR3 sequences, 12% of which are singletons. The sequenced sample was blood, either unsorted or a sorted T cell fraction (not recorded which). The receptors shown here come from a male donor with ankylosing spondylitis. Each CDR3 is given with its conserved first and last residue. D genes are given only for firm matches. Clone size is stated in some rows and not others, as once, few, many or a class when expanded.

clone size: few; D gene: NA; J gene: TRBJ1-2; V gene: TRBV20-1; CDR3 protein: CSARALRGVNYGYTF; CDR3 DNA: TGCAGTGCTAGAGCGTTAAGGGGGGTGAACTATGGCTACACCTTC
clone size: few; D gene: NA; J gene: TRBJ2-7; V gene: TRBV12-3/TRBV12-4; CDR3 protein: CASTLRGGYSDEQYF; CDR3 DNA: TGTGCCAGCACCCTCCGGGGTGGTTACTCTGACGAGCAGTACTTC
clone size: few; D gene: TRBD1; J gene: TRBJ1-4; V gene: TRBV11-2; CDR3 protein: CASSLVYRGELFF; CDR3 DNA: TGTGCCAGCAGCTTAGTCTACAGGGGGGAACTGTTTTTT
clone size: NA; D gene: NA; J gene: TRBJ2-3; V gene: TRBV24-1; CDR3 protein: CATGGRDTQYF; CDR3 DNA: TGTGCCACCGGGGGTAGGGATACGCAGTATTTT
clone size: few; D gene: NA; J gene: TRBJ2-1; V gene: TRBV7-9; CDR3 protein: CASSSRLDEQFF; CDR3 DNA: TGTGCCAGCAGCTCAAGATTGGATGAGCAGTTCTTC
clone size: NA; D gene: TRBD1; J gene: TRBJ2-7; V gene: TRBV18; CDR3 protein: CASSPSGQAYEQYF; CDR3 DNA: TGTGCCAGCTCACCATCGGGACAGGCCTACGAGCAGTACTTC
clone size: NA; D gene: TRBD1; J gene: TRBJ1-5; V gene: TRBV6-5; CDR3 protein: CASSYSKGAPQHF; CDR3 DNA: TGTGCCAGCAGTTACTCGAAGGGGGCGCCCCAGCATTTT
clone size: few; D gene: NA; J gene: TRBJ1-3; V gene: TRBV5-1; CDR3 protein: CASSTGTTISGNTIYF; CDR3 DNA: TGCGCCAGCAGCACCGGGACGACGATCTCTGGAAACACCATATATTTT
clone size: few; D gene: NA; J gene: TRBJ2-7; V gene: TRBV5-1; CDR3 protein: CASSLIPGQSYEQYF; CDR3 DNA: TGCGCCAGCAGCTTGATTCCAGGACAGTCCTACGAGCAGTACTTC
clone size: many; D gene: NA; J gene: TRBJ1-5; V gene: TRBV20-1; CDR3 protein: CSATTAEDHLWSNQPQHF; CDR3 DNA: TGCAGTGCTACCACCGCGGAGGACCATCTCTGGAGCAATCAGCCCCAGCATTTT
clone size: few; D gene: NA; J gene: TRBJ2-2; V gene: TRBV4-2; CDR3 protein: CASSRPVSGTGELFF; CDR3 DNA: TGTGCCAGCAGCCGTCCCGTAAGCGGCACCGGGGAGCTGTTTTTT
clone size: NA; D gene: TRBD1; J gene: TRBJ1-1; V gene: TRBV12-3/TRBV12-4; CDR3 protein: CASSSDISWTGGDTEAFF; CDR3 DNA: TGTGCCAGCAGTTCCGACATCTCGTGGACAGGGGGAGACACTGAAGCTTTCTTT
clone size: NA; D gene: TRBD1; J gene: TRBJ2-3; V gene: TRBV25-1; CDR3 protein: CASPTPGTGTDTQYF; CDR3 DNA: TGTGCCAGCCCAACGCCCGGGACAGGGACAGATACGCAGTATTTT
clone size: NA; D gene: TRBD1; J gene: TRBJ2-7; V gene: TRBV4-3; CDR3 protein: CASSQASQGVYEQYF; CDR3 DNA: TGCGCCAGCAGCCAAGCTAGTCAGGGGGTGTACGAGCAGTACTTC
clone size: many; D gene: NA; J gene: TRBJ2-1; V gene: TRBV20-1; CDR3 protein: CSARESPSDIEQFF; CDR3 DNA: TGCAGTGCTAGAGAGTCTCCGTCTGACATTGAGCAGTTCTTC